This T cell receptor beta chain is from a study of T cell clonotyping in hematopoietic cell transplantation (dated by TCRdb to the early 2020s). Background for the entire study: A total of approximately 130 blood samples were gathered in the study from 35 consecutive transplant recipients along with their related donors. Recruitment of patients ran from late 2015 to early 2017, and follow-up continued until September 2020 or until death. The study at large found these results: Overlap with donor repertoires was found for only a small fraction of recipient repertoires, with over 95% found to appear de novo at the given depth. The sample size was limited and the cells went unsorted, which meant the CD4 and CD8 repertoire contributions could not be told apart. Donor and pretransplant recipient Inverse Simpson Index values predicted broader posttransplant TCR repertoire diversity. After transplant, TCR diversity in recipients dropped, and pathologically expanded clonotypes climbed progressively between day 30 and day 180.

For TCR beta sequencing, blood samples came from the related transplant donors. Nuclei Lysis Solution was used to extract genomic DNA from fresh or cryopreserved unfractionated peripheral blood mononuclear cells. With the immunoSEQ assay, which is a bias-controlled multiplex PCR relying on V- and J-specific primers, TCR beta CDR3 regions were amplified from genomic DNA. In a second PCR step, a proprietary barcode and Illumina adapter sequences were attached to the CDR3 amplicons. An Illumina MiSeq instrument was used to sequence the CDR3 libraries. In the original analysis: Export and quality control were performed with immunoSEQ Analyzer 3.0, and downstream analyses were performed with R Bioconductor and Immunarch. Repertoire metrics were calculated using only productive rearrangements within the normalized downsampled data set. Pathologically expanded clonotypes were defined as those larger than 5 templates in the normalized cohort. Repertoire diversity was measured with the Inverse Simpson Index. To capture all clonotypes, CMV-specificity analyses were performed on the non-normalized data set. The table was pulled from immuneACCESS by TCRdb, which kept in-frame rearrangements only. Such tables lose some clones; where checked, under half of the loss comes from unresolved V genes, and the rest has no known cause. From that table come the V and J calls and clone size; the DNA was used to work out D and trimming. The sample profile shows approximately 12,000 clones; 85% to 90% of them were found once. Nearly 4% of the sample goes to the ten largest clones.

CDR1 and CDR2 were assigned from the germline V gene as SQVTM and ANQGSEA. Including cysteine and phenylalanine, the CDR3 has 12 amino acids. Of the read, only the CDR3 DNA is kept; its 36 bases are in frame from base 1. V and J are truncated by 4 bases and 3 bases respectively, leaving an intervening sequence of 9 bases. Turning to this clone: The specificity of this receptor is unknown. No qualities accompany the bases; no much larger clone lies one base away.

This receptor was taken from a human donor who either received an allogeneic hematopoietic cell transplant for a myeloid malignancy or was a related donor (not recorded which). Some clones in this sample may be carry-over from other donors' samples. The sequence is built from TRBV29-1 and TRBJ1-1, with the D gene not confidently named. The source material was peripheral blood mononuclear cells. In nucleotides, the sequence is TGCAGCGTTGGGACCTTCGACACTGAAGCTTTCTTT. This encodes CSVGTFDTEAFF.